Below, 32 T cell receptor beta chains from the same sample are listed, as sequenced in a study of control samples from healthy donors and cancer patients. This table comes from immunoSEQ multiplex PCR, and its TCRdb copy is limited to in-frame clones, with some not included. The table shows about 410,000 clones, with around nine tenths occurring only once. The sample consisted of PBMCs. Source of these receptors: a man in his forties or fifties with head and neck cancer.

This clone was seen once. The gene calls are TRBV7-8 and TRBJ2-5; 10 nucleotides align to TRBD2. The V and J ends lost 5 bases and 4 bases, in that order; junction bases with no gene match: 16. The V gene's germline CDR1 is SGHVS and CDR2 FQNEAQ. The CDR3 sequence is 18 residues long. This CDR3 reads CASSLGASGSGAAETQYF. The DNA for the CDR3 is TGTGCCAGCAGCCTCGGGGCTAGCGGGAGCGGGGCCGCAGAGACCCAGTACTTC. The variable domain in full, with the rest retrieved from reference TRBV7-8 and TRBJ2-5, is GAGVSQSPRYKVAKRGQDVALRCDPISGHVSLFWYQQALGQGPEFLTYFQNEAQLDKSGLPSDRFFAERPEGSVSTLKIQRTQQEDSAVYLCASSLGASGSGAAETQYFGPGTRLLVL.

This sequence joins TRBV5-6 and TRBJ1-6, with 7 bases aligning to TRBD1. Per germline, CDR1 SGHDT and CDR2 YYEEEE. V lost 4 bases to trimming and J lost 5 bases; unmatched junction nucleotides: 15. The CDR3 totals 18 residues. CDR3: CASSPRDRYWGDNSPLHF. DNA of the CDR3: TGTGCCAGCAGCCCTCGGGACAGATATTGGGGTGATAATTCACCCCTCCACTTT.

The V and J genes are TRBV11-3 and TRBJ2-1, with 9 positions matching TRBD2. The CDR3 consists of 15 residues. In germline, CDR1 is SGHNT, CDR2 YENEEA. Unmatched junction bases numbered 4, after V lost 3 bases and J lost 4 bases. DNA of the CDR3: TGTGCCAGCAGCTTGGCTAGCGGGGTTTACAATGAGCAGTTCTTC. As protein: CASSLASGVYNEQFF.

V and J are TRBV3-1 (or the pseudogene TRBV3-2) and TRBJ1-1, with TRBD1 identical over 8 bases. There are 15 residues in the CDR3. Losses at the gene ends were 4 bases for V and 1 base for J; bases not matched to a gene: 5. The germline V gene encodes CDR1 LGHDT and CDR2 YNNKEL (reference sequence). CDR3 residues: CASSRTGTGNTEAFF. The CDR3, as DNA: TGTGCCAGCAGCCGGACCGGGACAGGGAACACTGAAGCTTTCTTT.

CDR3 in DNA: TGTGCCAGCAGCCAAAGGCACCTTCCTCAGAACACTGAAGCTTTCTTT. Amino acids: CASSQRHLPQNTEAFF. The rearrangement joins TRBV3-1 (or the pseudogene TRBV3-2) to TRBJ1-1; D not certain. The V gene lost 2 bases and the J gene lost 1 base, with 14 bases spanning the gap. CDR3 length: 16 residues. Germline loops: CDR1 LGHDT, CDR2 YNNKEL (reference sequence).

The chain is built from TRBV11-1 and TRBJ2-7; 10 bases map to TRBD2. V shed 1 base and J 2 bases; nucleotides not matched to a gene: 5. The CDR3 length is 16 residues. Germline loops: CDR1 SGHAT, CDR2 FQDESV (reference sequence). The CDR3 region is CASSLGLAGRAYEQYF. In DNA form, the CDR3 reads TGTGCCAGCAGCTTAGGACTAGCGGGTCGTGCCTACGAGCAGTACTTC.

Note on this clone: This sample also contains other DNA sequences that code for the same CDR3. This chain joins TRBV9 and TRBJ1-6; TRBD1 might be the D (5 bases). The CDR3 is made up of 14 amino acids. V shed 0 bases and J shed 7 bases, with 8 bases lying between them. The germline CDR1 and CDR2 sequences are SGDLS and YYNGEE. The CDR3 loop is CASSVARDNSPLHF. CDR3 in DNA: TGTGCCAGCAGCGTAGCCAGGGACAATTCACCCCTCCACTTT.

This clone was recorded only once. The chain employs TRBV28 and TRBJ1-5; 7 bases are a match to TRBD1. With V trimmed by 6 bases and J by 0 bases, 8 bases remained unmatched. CDR1 and CDR2 (germline): MDHEN, SYDVKM. The CDR3 loop spans 16 amino acids. CDR3 amino acids: CASRLGGSDSNQPQHF. In DNA form, the CDR3 reads TGTGCCAGCAGATTAGGGGGCTCCGATAGCAATCAGCCCCAGCATTTT.

This chain joins TRBV18 and TRBJ2-2, with a tentative D call TRBD2 (5 bases). Per germline, CDR1 KGHSH and CDR2 LQKENI. The CDR3 is 18 amino acids. The V gene lost 2 bases and the J gene lost 0 bases, with 16 bases spanning the gap. CDR3 sequence reads: CASSPMSGGRANTGELFF. As DNA, the CDR3 is TGTGCCAGCTCACCAATGTCCGGCGGGCGTGCGAACACCGGGGAGCTGTTTTTT. Supplemented by reference TRBV18 and TRBJ2-2, the full variable domain reads NAGVMQNPRHLVRRRGQEARLRCSPMKGHSHVYWYRQLPEEGLKFMVYLQKENIIDESGMPKERFSAEFPKEGPSILRIQQVVRGDSAAYFCASSPMSGGRANTGELFFGEGSRLTVL.

This clone occurred a few times. The chain has TRBV7-2 and TRBJ2-7, with 10 nucleotides matching TRBD2. Trimming took 5 bases from V and 3 from J; bases not matched to a gene: 7. The CDR3 extends over 15 amino acids. Germline V gene data show CDR1 as SGHTA and CDR2 as FQGNSA. CDR3 loop: CASSPLGLANYEQYF. Here the CDR3 DNA reads TGTGCCAGCAGCCCGCTGGGACTAGCGAACTACGAGCAGTACTTC. The complete variable domain, with remaining parts taken from reference TRBV7-2 and TRBJ2-7, reads GAGVSQSPSNKVTEKGKDVELRCDPISGHTALYWYRQSLGQGLEFLIYFQGNSAPDKSGLPSDRFSAERTGGSVSTLTIQRTQQEDSAVYLCASSPLGLANYEQYFGPGTRLTVT.

The chain is built from TRBV2 and TRBJ1-5, with 11 bases matching TRBD1. The CDR3 consists of 16 residues. Looked up from germline, CDR1 is SNHLY and CDR2 is FYNNEI. Trimming cost V 7 bases and J 5 bases; bases outside gene matches: 10. The DNA for the CDR3 is TGTGCCAGCACCTATTACCGGGACAGGGGGTATCAGCCCCAGCATTTT. Translated, it gives CASTYYRDRGYQPQHF.

J is TRBJ1-1 and V is TRBV25-1; 9 nucleotides match TRBD1. J gave up 6 bases and V 5 bases, and 7 bases lay outside the gene matches. Germline values: CDR1 MGHDK, CDR2 SYGVNS. The CDR3 is 14 amino acids. The DNA of the CDR3 is TGTGCCAGCAGTAAGACAGGGGGGGTTTCTGAAGCTTTCTTT. Encoded protein: CASSKTGGVSEAFF.

The chain combines TRBV2 with TRBJ1-5; no clear D gene. Germline CDR1 reads SNHLY; CDR2 reads FYNNEI. This CDR3 has 12 residues. V was pared by 7 bases and J by 4 bases, with 8 bases between. CDR3 DNA: TGTGCCAGCAAGTTTTTAAATCAGCCCCAGCATTTT. Protein product: CASKFLNQPQHF.

V is TRBV18 and J is TRBJ1-3, with D maybe TRBD1 (6 bases). V was pared by 4 bases and J by 4 bases, with 14 bases between. The germline CDR1 and CDR2 sequences are KGHSH and LQKENI. This CDR3 has 15 residues. CDR3 amino acids: CASSLRQDPGNTIYF. CDR3 DNA sequence: TGTGCCAGCTCACTGCGACAGGACCCAGGAAACACCATATATTTT.

V is TRBV3-1 (or the pseudogene TRBV3-2) and J is TRBJ2-5; 8 nucleotides agree with TRBD2. Germline V gene lookup returns CDR1 LGHDT and CDR2 YNNKEL (reference sequence). The CDR3 runs to 18 residues. Trimming removed 4 bases from V and 5 bases from J; junction bases left unmatched: 18. The CDR3, as DNA: TGTGCCAGCAGCCCCGGACTAGCAGTCCCGAATATCCGGGAGACCCAGTACTTC. It yields the protein CASSPGLAVPNIRETQYF.

V gene TRBV7-9 combines with J gene TRBJ1-4; 8 bases agree with TRBD1. Per germline, CDR1 SEHNR and CDR2 FQNEAQ (reference sequence). The CDR3 is 16 residues long. With V trimmed by 4 bases and J by 8 bases, 12 bases remained unmatched. CDR3 nucleotides: TGTGCCAGCAGCTCGCCGACCAGGGGGCTGGGAGAAAAACTGTTTTTT. Amino acid sequence: CASSSPTRGLGEKLFF.

This chain uses TRBV6-5 with TRBJ2-3; 9 bases are a match to TRBD2. This CDR3 is 15 amino acids long. The trim removed 2 bases at V and 8 bases at J, leaving 8 bases unmatched. From germline, CDR1 is MNHEY and CDR2 SVGAGI. The CDR3 DNA reads as TGTGCCAGCAGTTACCTGGCTAGCGGGAAGAGTACGCAGTATTTT. Encoded protein: CASSYLASGKSTQYF.

The chain combines TRBV5-6 with TRBJ2-3; no firm D call. The CDR3 covers 14 residues. V lost 4 bases to trimming and J lost 0 bases, with 9 bases between them. Germline V gene sequence: CDR1 SGHDT, CDR2 YYEEEE. This CDR3 reads CASSASFSTDTQYF. Written as DNA, the CDR3 is TGTGCCAGCAGCGCGAGTTTTAGCACAGATACGCAGTATTTT.

This clone was recorded once. The chain has TRBV19 and TRBJ1-5, with D unclear. CDR3 length: 12 residues. Germline CDR1 and CDR2: LNHDA and SQIVND (reference sequence). V was shortened by 2 bases and J by 5 bases, with 4 bases between the two germline ends. The chain's CDR3 is CASSIFDQPQHF. In DNA, the CDR3 is TGTGCCAGTAGTATATTCGATCAGCCCCAGCATTTT.

The rearrangement links TRBV3-1 (or the pseudogene TRBV3-2) to TRBJ2-7; TRBD1 matches at 7 bases. This CDR3 is built from 18 residues. Germline CDR1 reads LGHDT; CDR2 reads YNNKEL (reference sequence). With 1 base clipped from V and 6 bases from J, the junction kept 18 bases outside the gene matches. CDR3 amino acids: CASSQGFIDRVASIEQYF. The CDR3 DNA reads as TGTGCCAGCAGCCAAGGATTTATAGACAGGGTGGCTAGCATCGAGCAGTACTTC.

The sample holds a few counts of this clone. V and J are TRBV6-4 and TRBJ1-5; 9 bases map to TRBD1. Germline loops: CDR1 MRHNA, CDR2 SNTAGT. V lost 0 bases, J lost 5 bases, and 11 bases stayed unmatched. The CDR3 extends over 18 amino acids. The DNA of the CDR3 is TGTGCCAGCAGTGACTCGAGTCGTGGGGACAGGGAATATCAGCCCCAGCATTTT. It yields the protein CASSDSSRGDREYQPQHF.

The chain recombines TRBV29-1 with TRBJ1-3, with 9 bases identical to TRBD1. This CDR3 has 15 residues. J lost 6 bases, V lost 3 bases, and 9 bases had no gene match. CDR1 SQVTM and CDR2 ANQGSEA come from the germline V gene. Here the CDR3 DNA reads TGCAGCGTTGACGATCCGGGACAGGGTTTAAACACCATATATTTT. Amino acid sequence: CSVDDPGQGLNTIYF.

This chain uses TRBV30 with TRBJ1-5; 7 nucleotides line up with TRBD1. This CDR3 has 13 amino acids. Per the germline V gene, CDR1 is GTSNPN and CDR2 is SVGIG (reference sequence). V was pared by 1 base and J by 5 bases, with 2 bases of the junction left unmatched. The CDR3 nucleotides are TGTGCCTGGAGTGGACAGGGCCATCAGCCCCAGCATTTT. This gives the protein CAWSGQGHQPQHF.

The chain carries TRBV7-9 and TRBJ2-3; 7 bases line up with TRBD2. The CDR3 contains 16 residues. Germline V CDR1 and CDR2: SEHNR, FQNEAQ (reference sequence). The J segment lost 1 base and the V segment lost 5 bases, leaving 9 bases of the junction unmatched. DNA of the CDR3: TGTGCCAGCAGCCCGGGGGGATTTGATCGCACAGATACGCAGTATTTT. Its protein is CASSPGGFDRTDTQYF.

The chain carries TRBV6-2 or TRBV6-3 and TRBJ2-7, with D maybe TRBD1 (5 bases). The CDR3 consists of 15 residues. Germline values: CDR1 MNHEY, CDR2 SVGEGT. Trimming removed 0 bases from V and 3 bases from J, with 12 bases in between. Here the CDR3 DNA reads TGTGCCAGCAGTTACTCAGGGGTACAAGACTACGAGCAGTACTTC. This gives the protein CASSYSGVQDYEQYF.

V gene TRBV5-5 combines with J gene TRBJ1-4; D is ambiguous. The germline V gene encodes CDR1 SGHKS and CDR2 YYEKEE (reference sequence). The CDR3 consists of 14 residues. V was pared by 4 bases and J by 4 bases, with 11 bases between. The CDR3 is CASSGSPGNEKLFF. The CDR3 DNA follows: TGTGCCAGCAGCGGATCGCCGGGTAATGAAAAACTGTTTTTT.

This chain uses TRBV18 with TRBJ1-2; D gene ambiguous. The CDR3 extends over 12 amino acids. Trimming took 0 bases from V and 8 from J, leaving 7 bases between them. CDR1 and CDR2 (germline): KGHSH, LQKENI. The CDR3 coding sequence is TGTGCCAGCTCACCACCGGAGCGGGGCTACACCTTC. Encoded protein: CASSPPERGYTF.

This chain links TRBV5-5 with TRBJ2-7; the D gene is possibly TRBD1 (5 bases). V lost 4 bases to trimming and J lost 2 bases, with 13 bases between them. Germline values: CDR1 SGHKS, CDR2 YYEKEE (reference sequence). The CDR3 has 14 amino acids. CDR3 in amino acids: CASSVRQGTYEQYF. Written as DNA, the CDR3 is TGTGCCAGCAGCGTTCGTCAGGGCACCTACGAGCAGTACTTC.

This sequence joins TRBV14 and TRBJ1-2, with 10 bases that match TRBD1. From germline, CDR1 is SGHDN and CDR2 FVKESK. CDR3 length: 13 amino acids. V was clipped by 5 bases and J by 12 bases; unmatched bases: 9. The CDR3 nucleotides read TGTGCCAGCAGCTTGGGACAGGGGCGGGGAAACACCTTC. Translating gives CASSLGQGRGNTF.

This chain links TRBV9 with TRBJ1-2; no firm D call. The CDR3 spans 13 residues. Germline values: CDR1 SGDLS, CDR2 YYNGEE. V was pared by 0 bases and J by 3 bases, with 6 bases between. DNA of the CDR3: TGTGCCAGCAGCGTAGGAGGTGACTATGGCTACACCTTC. Residues: CASSVGGDYGYTF.

The rearrangement uses TRBV29-1 and TRBJ2-7; D tentatively reads TRBD1 or TRBD2 (7 bases each). The CDR3 contains 14 residues. The germline gives CDR1 SQVTM, CDR2 ANQGSEA. Deletions cut 1 base from V and 6 bases from J, with 16 bases between. Written as DNA, the CDR3 is TGCAGCGTTGAAGTTAGTCAGGGGGGGGCCGAGCAGTACTTC. Translation gives CSVEVSQGGAEQYF.

The chain links TRBV6-5 to TRBJ1-3, with D unresolved. CDR1 is MNHEY and CDR2 is SVGAGI in the germline V gene. V lost 3 bases and J lost 0, with 6 bases in between. The CDR3 runs to 14 residues. The CDR3 reads CASSYQISGNTIYF. The CDR3 nucleotides read TGTGCCAGCAGTTATCAGATCTCTGGAAACACCATATATTTT.